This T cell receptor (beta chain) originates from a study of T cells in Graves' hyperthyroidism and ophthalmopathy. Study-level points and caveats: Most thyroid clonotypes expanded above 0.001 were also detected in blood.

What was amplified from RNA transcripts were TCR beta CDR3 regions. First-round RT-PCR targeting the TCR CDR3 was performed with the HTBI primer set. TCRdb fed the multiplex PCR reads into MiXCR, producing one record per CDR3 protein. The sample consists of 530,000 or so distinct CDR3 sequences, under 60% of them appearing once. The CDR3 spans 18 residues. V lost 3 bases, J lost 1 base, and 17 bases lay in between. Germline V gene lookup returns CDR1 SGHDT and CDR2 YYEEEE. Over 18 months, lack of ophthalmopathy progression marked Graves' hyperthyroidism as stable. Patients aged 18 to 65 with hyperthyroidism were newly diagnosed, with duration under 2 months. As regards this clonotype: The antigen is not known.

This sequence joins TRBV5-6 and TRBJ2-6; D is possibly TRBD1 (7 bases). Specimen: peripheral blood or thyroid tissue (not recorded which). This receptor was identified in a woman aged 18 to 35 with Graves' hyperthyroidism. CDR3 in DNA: TGTGCCAGCAGCTGGGGGGACAGCTTGCGTTCTGGGGCCAACGTCCTGACTTTC. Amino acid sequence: CASSWGDSLRSGANVLTF.